This T cell receptor (beta chain) was captured in a study of OX40 agonist ivuxolimab in advanced cancers. Study-wide results and limits: The study observed clonal expansion of CD4+ and CD8+ blood T cells by week 6 at 0.1 to 3.0 mg/kg.

This clone appeared once. Its antigen is unidentified. The protocol was immunoSEQ multiplex PCR, while the TCRdb copy is restricted to in-frame clones and leaves out a portion. The data hold 30,000 to 45,000 clones, with more than 75% observed a single time. Germline V lookup: CDR1 SGHRS, CDR2 YFSETQ. The germline V and J ends were trimmed by 0 bases and 0 bases, with 10 bases remaining between them. The length of the CDR3 is 16 residues. The V and J genes are TRBV5-1 and TRBJ2-4; tentative D call: TRBD1 (5 bases). The sample consisted of CD4+ or CD8+ T cells sorted from blood, taken in a trial of the OX40 agonist ivuxolimab. This TCR came from an adult with an advanced solid tumor such as melanoma, head and neck, liver or kidney cancer. The CDR3 is CASSLDRPGAKNIQYF. CDR3 sequence (DNA): TGCGCCAGCAGCTTGGACAGGCCGGGAGCCAAAAACATTCAGTACTTC. The full variable domain, its missing parts supplied by reference TRBV5-1 and TRBJ2-4, is KAGVTQTPRYLIKTRGQQVTLSCSPISGHRSVSWYQQTPGQGLQFLFEYFSETQRNKGNFPGRFSGRQFSNSRSEMNVSTLELGDSALYLCASSLDRPGAKNIQYFGAGTRLSVL.